The TCR beta chain described here comes from a study of blood T cell repertoires in COVID-19. This clone was counted once. Some clones are missing from TCRdb's copy, which holds only in-frame ones; the method was immunoSEQ multiplex PCR. The sample lists 150,000 or so clones, roughly four fifths occurring once. Germline V gene lookup returns CDR1 SGHVS and CDR2 FQNEAQ. Trimming removed 5 bases at V and 7 bases at J, with 18 bases between. CDR3 length: 15 amino acids. The clonotype originates from a woman aged 45-60 years with active or convalescent COVID-19. The sequenced sample consisted of peripheral blood. The rearrangement joins TRBV7-8 to TRBJ2-4; a weak D match, TRBD2 (6 bases). The DNA for the CDR3 is TGTGCCAGCAGCGCCCCAGGGACGGGAGTGAACATTCAGTACTTC. It codes for CASSAPGTGVNIQYF.